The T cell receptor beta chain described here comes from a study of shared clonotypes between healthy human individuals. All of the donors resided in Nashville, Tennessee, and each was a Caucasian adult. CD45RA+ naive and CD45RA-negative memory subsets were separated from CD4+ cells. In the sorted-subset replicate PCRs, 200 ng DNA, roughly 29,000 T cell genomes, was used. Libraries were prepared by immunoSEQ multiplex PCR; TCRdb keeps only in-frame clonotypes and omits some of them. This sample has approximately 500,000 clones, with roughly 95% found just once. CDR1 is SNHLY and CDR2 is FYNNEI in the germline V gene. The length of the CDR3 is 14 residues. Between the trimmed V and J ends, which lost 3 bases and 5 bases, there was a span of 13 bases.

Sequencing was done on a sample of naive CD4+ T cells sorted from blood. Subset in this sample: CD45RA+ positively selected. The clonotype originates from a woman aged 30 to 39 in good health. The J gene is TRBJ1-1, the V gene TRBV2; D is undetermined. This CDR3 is CASSDLGGGTEAFF. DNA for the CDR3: TGTGCCAGCAGTGATCTGGGCGGAGGGACTGAAGCTTTCTTT.